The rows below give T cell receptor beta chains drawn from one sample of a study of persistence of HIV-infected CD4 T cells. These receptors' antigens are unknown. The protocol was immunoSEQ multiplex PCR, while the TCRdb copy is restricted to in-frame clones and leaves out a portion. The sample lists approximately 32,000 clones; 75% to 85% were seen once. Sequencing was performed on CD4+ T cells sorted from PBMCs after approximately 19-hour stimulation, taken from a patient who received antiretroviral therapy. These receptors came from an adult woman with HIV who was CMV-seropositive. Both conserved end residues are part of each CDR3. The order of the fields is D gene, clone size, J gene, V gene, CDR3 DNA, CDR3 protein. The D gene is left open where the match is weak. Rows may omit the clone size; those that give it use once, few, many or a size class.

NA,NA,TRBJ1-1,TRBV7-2,TGTGCCAGCAGCTTAGGTTCGGGAGGGGGGGCTTTCTTT,CASSLGSGGGAFF
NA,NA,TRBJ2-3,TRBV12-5,TGTGCTAGTGGTATGAGTGCTAGCACAGATACGCAGTATTTT,CASGMSASTDTQYF
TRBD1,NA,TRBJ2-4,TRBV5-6,TGTGCCAGCAGCTTAAGGGACAGGGGGCGAATGGCCAAAAACATTCAGTACTTC,CASSLRDRGRMAKNIQYF
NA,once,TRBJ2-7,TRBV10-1,TGCGCCAGCTATATACTGACCCTCGAGCAGTACTTC,CASYILTLEQYF
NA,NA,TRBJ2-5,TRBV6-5,TGTGCCAGCAGTTGGGGAGGCAGGACACAAGAGACCCAGTACTTC,CASSWGGRTQETQYF
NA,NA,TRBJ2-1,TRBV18,TGTGCCAGCTCACCCCGGTCCGGGAACAATGAGCAGTTCTTC,CASSPRSGNNEQFF
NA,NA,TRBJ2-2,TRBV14,TGTGCCAGCAGCCAAGTCCGGGGGCGCGGCACCGGGGAGCTGTTTTTT,CASSQVRGRGTGELFF
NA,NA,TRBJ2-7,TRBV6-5,TGTGCCAGCAAGAGTAGAGGGTTGGAGTACGAGCAGTACTTC,CASKSRGLEYEQYF
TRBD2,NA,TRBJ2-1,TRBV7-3,TGTGCCAGCGGGATAGGCGGGAGTGAGCAGTTCTTC,CASGIGGSEQFF
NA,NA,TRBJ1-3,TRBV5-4,TGTGCCAGCAGCCTAGGGACGTTCTCTGGAAACACCATATATTTT,CASSLGTFSGNTIYF
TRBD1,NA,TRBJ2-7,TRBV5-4,TGTGCCAGCAGCTACGCCGGGACAGCCTCCTACGAGCAGTACTTC,CASSYAGTASYEQYF
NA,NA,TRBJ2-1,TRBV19,TGTGCCAGTAGTATAGGGCATTACTCCTACAATGAGCAGTTCTTC,CASSIGHYSYNEQFF
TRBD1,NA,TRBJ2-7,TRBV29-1,TGCAGCGTTGAATCGGGGACAGCCTCCTACGAGCAGTACTTC,CSVESGTASYEQYF
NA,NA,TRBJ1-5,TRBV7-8,TGTGCCAGCAGCCTTACCGGCAGGCCCCAGCATTTT,CASSLTGRPQHF
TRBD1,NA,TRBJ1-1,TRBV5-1,TGCGCCAGCAGCTCAGGGGGCTCGGAGACTGAAGCTTTCTTT,CASSSGGSETEAFF
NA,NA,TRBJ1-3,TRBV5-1,TGCGCCAGCAGCTTAGGGCCTCTTAGCTCTGGAAACACCATATATTTT,CASSLGPLSSGNTIYF
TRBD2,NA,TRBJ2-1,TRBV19,TGTGCCAGTAGTCAATTAGCGGGAGTCACGATGGAGCAGTTCTTC,CASSQLAGVTMEQFF
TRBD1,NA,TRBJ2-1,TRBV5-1,TGCGCCAGCAGCTCGACAGGGAGTAACTACAATGAGCAGTTCTTC,CASSSTGSNYNEQFF
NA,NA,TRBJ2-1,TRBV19,TGTGCCAGTAGTATTGGGGGCCGTGGTTACAATGAGCAGTTCTTC,CASSIGGRGYNEQFF
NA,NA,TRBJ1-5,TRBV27,TGTGCCAGCAGTAAAGATAGGGTAAATCAGCCCCAGCATTTT,CASSKDRVNQPQHF
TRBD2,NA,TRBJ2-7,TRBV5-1,TGCGCCAGCAGCTTGGCCGTCGGACTAGCATCCTACGAGCAGTACTTC,CASSLAVGLASYEQYF
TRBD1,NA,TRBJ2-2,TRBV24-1,TGTGCCACCAGTGCCCTTTCAAGGGACAGGGGAACCGGGGAGCTGTTTTTT,CATSALSRDRGTGELFF
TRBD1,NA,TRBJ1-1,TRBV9,TGTGCCAGCAGCGTACGGGGACAGGGCGCTGAAGCTTTCTTT,CASSVRGQGAEAFF
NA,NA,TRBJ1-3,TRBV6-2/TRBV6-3,TGTGCCAGCAGTTCGGGCCCCCACTCTGGAAACACCATATATTTT,CASSSGPHSGNTIYF
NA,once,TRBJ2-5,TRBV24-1,TGTGCCACCAGTGATTTAAGGCACCAAGAGACCCAGTACTTC,CATSDLRHQETQYF
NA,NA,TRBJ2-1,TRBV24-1,TGTGCCACCGCGGGACAGCGCTCCTACAATGAGCAGTTCTTC,CATAGQRSYNEQFF
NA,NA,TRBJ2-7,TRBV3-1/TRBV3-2,TGTGCCAGCAGCCAAGGGGGAGTCGGCGAGCAGTACTTC,CASSQGGVGEQYF
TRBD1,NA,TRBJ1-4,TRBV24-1,TGTGCCACCAGTGACAGCGGACAGGGTAATATGGATGAAAAACTGTTTTTT,CATSDSGQGNMDEKLFF
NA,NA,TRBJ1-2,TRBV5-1,TGCGCCAGCAGCGAACAGGAGAACTATGGCTACACCTTC,CASSEQENYGYTF
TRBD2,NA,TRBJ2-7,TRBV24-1,TGTGCCACCAGTGATTCGCTGACTAGCGGGGCCCGCGAGCAGTACTTC,CATSDSLTSGAREQYF
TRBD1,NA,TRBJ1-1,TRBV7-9,TGTGCCAGCAGCGAGACAGGGGTAAACACTGAAGCTTTCTTT,CASSETGVNTEAFF